The 17 T cell receptor beta chains presented below share a single source sample, sequenced in a study of CD8 T cells in Susac syndrome. Reverse transcription of about 0.5 to 1 ug RNA used random hexamers. TCRdb recomputed calls from the immunoSEQ multiplex PCR reads with MiXCR, one row per CDR3 protein. The sample yields 100,000 to 150,000 distinct CDR3 sequences, more than 80% seen once. The sequenced sample was CD8+ T cells from PBMCs. The receptors come from a human donor with multiple sclerosis.

V is TRBV5-6 and J is TRBJ2-5, with D possibly matching TRBD1 (5 bases). The V and J ends lost 0 bases and 7 bases respectively, with 13 bases between them. CDR3 length: 14 amino acids. Looked up from germline, CDR1 is SGHDT and CDR2 is YYEEEE. In nucleotides, the CDR3 is TGTGCCAGCAGCTTGGAAGGGTGGGGCGGGACCCAGTACTTC. The encoded protein is CASSLEGWGGTQYF.

This sequence joins TRBV27 and TRBJ1-2, with D possibly being TRBD1 (5 bases). Trimming cost V 6 bases and J 7 bases, with 27 bases left between them. Germline-derived CDR1 and CDR2 are MNHEY and SMNVEV (reference sequence). This CDR3 comprises 17 residues. Here the CDR3 reads CASRRTHDRLRGGGYTF. CDR3 nucleotides: TGTGCCAGCAGACGGACCCACGACCGGTTAAGGGGTGGTGGCTACACCTTC.

This chain joins TRBV7-3 and TRBJ2-7, with 9 bases that match TRBD2. The CDR3 runs 18 residues. V was pared by 4 bases and J by 5 bases, with 18 bases of the junction left unmatched. CDR1 and CDR2 from the germline V gene are SGHTA and FQGTGA. This CDR3 reads CASSSIYSRLADSDEQYF. The CDR3 bases are TGTGCCAGCAGCTCGATATATTCCAGACTAGCGGACTCGGACGAGCAGTACTTC. Complete variable domain (other parts from reference TRBV7-3 and TRBJ2-7): GAGVSQTPSNKVTEKGKYVELRCDPISGHTALYWYRQSLGQGPEFLIYFQGTGAADDSGLPNDRFFAVRPEGSVSTLKIQRTERGDSAVYLCASSSIYSRLADSDEQYFGPGTRLTVT.

The chain links TRBV12-3 or TRBV12-4 to TRBJ2-3, with D perhaps matching TRBD1 or TRBD2 (5 bases each). V gave up 6 bases and J gave up 2 bases, with 12 bases separating them. There are 14 residues in the CDR3. As DNA, the CDR3 is TGTGCCAGCAGCGTTTCCGGGACCACAGATACGCAGTATTTT. Translating it yields CASSVSGTTDTQYF.

There are a few counts of this clonotype. The chain couples TRBV13 to TRBJ1-1; unclear D gene. This CDR3 has 12 residues. Looked up from germline, CDR1 is PRHDT and CDR2 is FYEKMQ (reference sequence). V lost 6 bases and J lost 2, with 7 bases in between. The CDR3 sequence: CASRGLNTEAFF. CDR3 in DNA: TGTGCCAGCAGAGGCCTCAACACTGAAGCTTTCTTT.

J is TRBJ2-7 and V is TRBV13, with D tentatively TRBD1 (5 bases). Germline V gene lookup returns CDR1 PRHDT and CDR2 FYEKMQ (reference sequence). This CDR3 has 13 residues. CDR3 protein: CASSSYRSSEQYV. CDR3 DNA sequence: TGTGCCAGCAGCTCGTACAGGTCCTCCGAGCAGTACGTC.

V and J are TRBV29-1 and TRBJ1-2, with 7 bases lining up with TRBD1. This CDR3 region has 13 residues. Trimming removed 6 bases from V and 0 bases from J; junction bases left unmatched: 4. CDR1 is SQVTM, CDR2 ANQGSEA, per germline. In DNA, the CDR3 is TGCAGCGTCCGGACAGGAGCTAACTATGGCTACACCTTC. Translated: CSVRTGANYGYTF.

The V call is TRBV4-1, the J call TRBJ1-5, with 11 bases identical to TRBD1. Trimming took 5 bases from V and 5 from J; bases not matched to a gene: 5. This CDR3 is built from 15 residues. Germline CDR1 MGHRA, CDR2 YSYEKL. In DNA form, the CDR3 reads TGCGCCAGCAGCGCCCGGGACAGGGGGGATCAGCCCCAGCATTTT. Translating gives CASSARDRGDQPQHF.

The genes are TRBV9 and TRBJ1-4, with D possibly being TRBD1 (5 bases). Trimming left V 4 bases short and J 5 bases short, with 18 bases between. CDR1 SGDLS and CDR2 YYNGEE come from the germline V gene. The CDR3 has 16 residues. CDR3 amino acids: CASSPQGGGPNEKLFF. The CDR3 DNA reads as TGTGCCAGCAGCCCCCAAGGTGGGGGACCCAATGAAAAACTGTTTTTT.

The J gene is TRBJ2-7, the V gene TRBV7-3, with 8 positions matching TRBD2. The germline V gene has CDR1 SGHTA and CDR2 FQGTGA. V was clipped by 3 bases and J by 0 bases; unmatched bases: 4. This CDR3 is built from 15 residues. DNA for the CDR3: TGTGCCAGCAGCTTTGCGGGGGGCCTCTCCTACGAGCAGTACTTC. Amino acid sequence: CASSFAGGLSYEQYF.

The chain couples TRBV13 to TRBJ2-7; no firm D call. This CDR3 spans 12 amino acids. Germline V gives CDR1 PRHDT, CDR2 FYEKMQ (reference sequence). V lost 4 bases to trimming and J lost 3 bases, with 7 bases between them. DNA of the CDR3: TGTGCCAGCAGCTCGCCCGGCTACGAGCAGTACGTC. The encoded protein is CASSSPGYEQYV.

V gene TRBV3-1 combines with J gene TRBJ2-2; no clear D. Germline loops: CDR1 LGHDT, CDR2 YNNKEL (reference sequence). The CDR3 runs 16 residues. V lost 1 base, J lost 2 bases, and 11 bases lay in between. This chain's CDR3 is CASSQVVGINTGELFF. The CDR3 DNA reads as TGTGCCAGCAGCCAAGTGGTAGGAATCAACACCGGGGAGCTGTTTTTT.

The CDR3 loop is CASRVRDSPNYGYTF. DNA for the CDR3: TGTGCCAGCAGAGTCCGGGACAGTCCAAACTATGGCTACACCTTC. The chain has TRBV2 and TRBJ1-2; 7 nucleotides agree with TRBD1. The CDR3 contains 15 residues. Germline V gives CDR1 SNHLY, CDR2 FYNNEI. V gave up 6 bases and J gave up 2 bases; unmatched junction bases: 9.

The J gene is TRBJ2-1, the V gene TRBV12-3 or TRBV12-4; D ambiguous. V dropped 5 bases and J dropped 0 bases, with 14 bases sitting between them. This CDR3 has 16 amino acids. The CDR3 sequence is CASSARIGISYNEQFF. For the CDR3, the DNA is TGTGCCAGCAGTGCCAGGATTGGCATCTCCTACAATGAGCAGTTCTTC.

The J gene is TRBJ1-5, the V gene TRBV4-1, with D unresolved. V dropped 4 bases and J dropped 1 base, with 8 bases sitting between them. This CDR3 comprises 14 residues. Germline CDR1 is MGHRA and CDR2 is YSYEKL. The CDR3 spells CASSLWVSNQPQHF. CDR3 coding DNA: TGCGCCAGCAGCCTCTGGGTAAGCAATCAGCCCCAGCATTTT.

The chain's CDR3 is CASSPPGWALHF. The DNA of the CDR3 is TGTGCCAGCAGTCCCCCTGGGTGGGCCCTCCACTTT. V usage is TRBV27 and J usage is TRBJ1-6; no definite D call. Between the trimmed V and J ends, which lost 5 bases and 14 bases, there was a span of 13 bases. CDR1 is MNHEY and CDR2 is SMNVEV in the germline V gene (reference sequence). This CDR3 contains 12 residues.

This clonotype was seen a handful of times. The chain recombines TRBV27 with TRBJ1-2; TRBD1 agrees at 10 bases. This CDR3 has 13 residues. Germline trimming cut 5 bases from V and 6 bases from J; bases unmatched to any gene: 3. Germline-derived CDR1 and CDR2 are MNHEY and SMNVEV (reference sequence). The CDR3, as DNA: TGTGCCAGCAGTCGGACAGGGGGAAATGGCTACACCTTC. Translated, it gives CASSRTGGNGYTF.